These 24 T cell receptor beta chains originate from one sample sequenced in a study of blood T cell repertoires in COVID-19. The assay was immunoSEQ multiplex PCR, and TCRdb's table has in-frame clones only and misses some. Counted here are about 190,000 clones, almost 85% occurring once; the ten biggest clones make up 5.1%. The sequenced sample consisted of peripheral blood. The origin of the receptors is a woman in her seventies with active or convalescent COVID-19.

This chain links TRBV6-5 with TRBJ2-5; 13 bases align to TRBD2. The V and J ends lost 4 bases and 1 base, in that order; junction bases with no gene match: 3. This CDR3 has 16 amino acids. Germline V gives CDR1 MNHEY, CDR2 SVGAGI. CDR3 DNA: TGTGCCAGCAGTTTGAGGACTAGCGGGAGCCAAGAGACCCAGTACTTC. Residues: CASSLRTSGSQETQYF.

This clone has a handful of counts. The chain carries TRBV5-6 and TRBJ1-2; D is possibly TRBD1 (5 bases). The germline gives CDR1 SGHDT, CDR2 YYEEEE. The V gene lost 4 bases and the J gene lost 4 bases, with 17 bases spanning the gap. The CDR3 consists of 15 residues. This CDR3 reads CASSTDGRGFYGYTF. The CDR3 DNA is TGTGCCAGCAGCACTGATGGTAGGGGTTTCTATGGCTACACCTTC. Combining the CDR3 with reference TRBV5-6 and TRBJ1-2 gives the whole variable domain DAGVTQSPTHLIKTRGQQVTLRCSPKSGHDTVSWYQQALGQGPQFIFQYYEEEERQRGNFPDRFSGHQFPNYSSELNVNALLLGDSALYLCASSTDGRGFYGYTFGSGTRLTVV.

This clone was picked up a small number of times. This rearrangement joins TRBV19 to TRBJ2-7; D is possibly TRBD2 (6 bases). The CDR3 is 17 residues long. Per germline, CDR1 LNHDA and CDR2 SQIVND (reference sequence). Trimming left V 6 bases short and J 3 bases short, with 24 bases between. CDR3 DNA: TGTGCCAGTAGGCTCCCGGGGGATGGGACTCACCTCTACGAGCAGTACTTC. Protein product: CASRLPGDGTHLYEQYF.

This rearrangement joins TRBV24-1 to TRBJ2-1, with TRBD2 matching 11 bases. Germline-derived CDR1 and CDR2 are KGHDR and SFDVKD. This CDR3 has 17 residues. The V and J ends lost 3 bases and 7 bases, in that order; junction bases with no gene match: 10. The CDR3 loop reads CATSDALSGRAQNEQFF. The CDR3 nucleotides read TGTGCCACCAGTGATGCCCTTAGCGGGAGGGCCCAGAATGAGCAGTTCTTC.

This sequence joins TRBV4-2 and TRBJ2-7; 12 bases map to TRBD2. The CDR3 is 20 residues long. Germline values: CDR1 LGHNA, CDR2 YNFKEQ. After removal of 2 bases from V and 6 bases from J, the junction contained 20 bases not matched to a gene. The CDR3 bases are TGTGCCAGCAGCCAAAACCCTCTCGGGCTAGCGGGAGGGCCCGGGTCCGAGCAGTACTTC. This translates into CASSQNPLGLAGGPGSEQYF.

The CDR3 nucleotides read TGTGCCAGCAGTAAGGGGCAGGGCGGTTCCGAGCAGTACTTC. Translated: CASSKGQGGSEQYF. The genes are TRBV11-2 and TRBJ2-7, with D possibly being TRBD1 (5 bases). V lost 6 bases to trimming and J lost 6 bases, with 18 bases between them. The V gene's germline CDR1 is SGHAT and CDR2 FQNNGV. This CDR3 has 14 residues.

The chain uses TRBV24-1 and TRBJ1-4, with D possibly TRBD1 on 5 matching bases. Between the trimmed V and J ends, which lost 7 bases and 6 bases, there was a span of 8 bases. Germline V gene lookup returns CDR1 KGHDR and CDR2 SFDVKD. The CDR3 extends over 12 amino acids. This CDR3 reads CATSAQDEKLFF. In DNA form, the CDR3 reads TGTGCCACCAGCGCACAGGATGAAAAACTGTTTTTT.

The genes are TRBV7-3 and TRBJ2-3, with TRBD2 identical over 10 bases. Germline CDR1 SGHTA, CDR2 FQGTGA. This CDR3 spans 16 amino acids. The J segment lost 4 bases and the V segment lost 2 bases, leaving 6 bases of the junction unmatched. Written as DNA, the CDR3 is TGTGCCAGCAGCTTAGAGGCTAGCGGGAGTCCAGATACGCAGTATTTT. This translates into CASSLEASGSPDTQYF.

The table lists this clone with a count of one. The chain combines TRBV9 with TRBJ2-1, with a possible D match to TRBD2 (6 bases). CDR3 length: 14 residues. Germline V CDR1 and CDR2: SGDLS, YYNGEE. Trimming stripped 0 bases from V and 9 bases from J, with 13 bases between. The CDR3 spells CASSVDGSVGEQFF. As DNA, the CDR3 is TGTGCCAGCAGCGTAGACGGGAGTGTGGGTGAGCAGTTCTTC.

The CDR3 sequence: CASSQERGGPRAFF. CDR3 nucleotide sequence: TGCGCCAGCAGCCAAGAGCGGGGTGGACCGAGGGCTTTCTTT. The chain has TRBV4-1 and TRBJ1-1, with unresolved D. The germline V and J ends were trimmed by 0 bases and 11 bases, with 16 bases remaining between them. CDR1 MGHRA and CDR2 YSYEKL come from the germline V gene. There are 14 residues in the CDR3.

The gene calls are TRBV6-5 and TRBJ2-7, with a tentative D call TRBD2 (6 bases). Trimming removed 6 bases at V and 3 bases at J, with 15 bases between. CDR1 and CDR2 (germline): MNHEY, SVGAGI. This CDR3 is 14 amino acids long. CDR3 amino acids: CASSRGAGFYEQYF. CDR3 DNA sequence: TGTGCCAGCAGCCGCGGCGCGGGGTTCTACGAGCAGTACTTC.

This clone was seen just once. CDR3 loop: CATSREAGLLGYTF. The DNA for the CDR3 is TGTGCCACCAGCAGAGAAGCCGGGTTGCTTGGCTACACCTTC. The rearrangement joins TRBV15 to TRBJ1-2; D is uncertain. Germline CDR1 is LNHNV and CDR2 is YYDKDF (reference sequence). Trimming cost V 0 bases and J 7 bases, with 12 bases left between them. CDR3 length equals 14 residues.

J is TRBJ2-1 and V is TRBV19; 11 nucleotides match TRBD2. V lost 6 bases, J lost 5 bases, and 6 bases stayed unmatched. CDR3 length: 15 residues. Germline assignment: CDR1 LNHDA and CDR2 SQIVND (reference sequence). This CDR3 is CASSSGTSGNNEQFF. The CDR3 DNA sequence: TGTGCCAGTAGCTCCGGGACTAGCGGCAACAATGAGCAGTTCTTC.

V usage is TRBV7-6 and J usage is TRBJ2-6; no clear D. V shed 5 bases and J shed 2 bases, with 16 bases lying between them. CDR3 size: 17 residues. Germline assignment: CDR1 SGHVS and CDR2 FNYEAQ. CDR3 amino acids: CASSPTAAGPGANVLTF. CDR3 DNA: TGTGCCAGCAGCCCAACGGCCGCAGGCCCTGGGGCCAACGTCCTGACTTTC.

CDR3 nucleotide sequence: TGTGCCTGGAGCAACAGGGGGGACGAGCAGTACTTC. Its protein is CAWSNRGDEQYF. This sequence joins TRBV30 and TRBJ2-7; TRBD1 matches at 8 bases. This CDR3 is built from 12 residues. Germline V gene lookup returns CDR1 GTSNPN and CDR2 SVGIG (reference sequence). With V trimmed by 3 bases and J by 5 bases, 3 bases remained unmatched.

This chain uses TRBV3-1 (or the pseudogene TRBV3-2) with TRBJ1-2, with TRBD1 as a possible D gene (5 bases). The ends were cut back, 2 bases at V and 6 bases at J, with 19 bases in the middle. This CDR3 spans 16 amino acids. Germline V gene data show CDR1 as LGHDT and CDR2 as YNNKEL (reference sequence). The CDR3 reads CASSQFHRWWGHGYTF. DNA of the CDR3: TGTGCCAGCAGCCAATTTCACAGGTGGTGGGGCCATGGCTACACCTTC.

The V call is TRBV19, the J call TRBJ1-1, with D uncertain. The germline V gene has CDR1 LNHDA and CDR2 SQIVND (reference sequence). The CDR3 totals 14 residues. The V end was cut by 0 bases, the J end by 1 base, with 6 bases between. The CDR3 loop reads CASSIERENTEAFF. Here the CDR3 DNA reads TGTGCCAGTAGTATAGAAAGAGAGAACACTGAAGCTTTCTTT.

This clone is a singleton in its sample. This rearrangement joins TRBV19 to TRBJ1-5; 7 bases are a match to TRBD1. The CDR3 totals 15 residues. Germline V gene sequence: CDR1 LNHDA, CDR2 SQIVND (reference sequence). V lost 8 bases, J lost 4 bases, and 11 bases stayed unmatched. CDR3 sequence (DNA): TGTGCCAGTCGTCCCCGGGACAGAGAAAATCAGCCCCAGCATTTT. As protein: CASRPRDRENQPQHF.

The chain employs TRBV4-1 and TRBJ2-1; 11 bases map to TRBD2. V gave up 4 bases and J gave up 4 bases; unmatched junction bases: 6. The CDR3 consists of 16 residues. Germline CDR1 is MGHRA and CDR2 is YSYEKL. Written as DNA, the CDR3 is TGCGCCAGCAGCCCGCGAGGGACTAGCGGTTACAATGAGCAGTTCTTC. This encodes CASSPRGTSGYNEQFF.

The sample holds a few counts of this clone. The chain carries TRBV5-1 and TRBJ2-2, with TRBD1 identical over 8 bases. The ends lost 7 bases at V and 6 bases at J; junction bases unmatched: 11. The length of the CDR3 is 15 residues. Germline V lookup: CDR1 SGHRS, CDR2 YFSETQ. CDR3 in amino acids: CASRPQGERAGELFF. Written as DNA, the CDR3 is TGCGCCAGCCGCCCACAGGGGGAGAGGGCCGGGGAGCTGTTTTTT.

The chain combines TRBV5-1 with TRBJ2-7; TRBD2 matches at 9 bases. The J segment lost 6 bases and the V segment lost 3 bases, leaving 10 bases of the junction unmatched. The CDR3 extends over 15 amino acids. Germline CDR1 reads SGHRS; CDR2 reads YFSETQ. The CDR3 sequence: CASSWVAGGPGEQYF. The CDR3 nucleotides read TGCGCCAGCAGCTGGGTGGCGGGAGGGCCCGGCGAGCAGTACTTC.

This chain connects TRBV6-5 to TRBJ2-1; 7 positions match TRBD1. The germline CDR1 and CDR2 sequences are MNHEY and SVGAGI. With 11 bases clipped from V and 3 bases from J, the junction kept 7 bases outside the gene matches. The CDR3 runs 13 residues. CDR3 coding DNA: TGTGCCTGCTCGGGACAGTACTACAATGAGCAGTTCTTC. It encodes CACSGQYYNEQFF.

The rearrangement uses TRBV19 and TRBJ1-1, with a possible D match to TRBD1 (6 bases). This CDR3 comprises 16 residues. Trimming shortened V by 2 bases and J by 1 base, and 14 bases separated the two germline ends. CDR1 and CDR2 (germline): LNHDA, SQIVND (reference sequence). This CDR3 is CASSIWPAGANTEAFF. In nucleotides, the CDR3 is TGTGCCAGTAGTATATGGCCCGCGGGGGCGAACACTGAAGCTTTCTTT.

The chain uses TRBV5-1 and TRBJ2-5; 11 positions match TRBD1. The J segment lost 5 bases and the V segment lost 4 bases, leaving 7 bases of the junction unmatched. CDR1 SGHRS and CDR2 YFSETQ come from the germline V gene. This CDR3 has 15 residues. The CDR3 bases are TGCGCCAGCAGCAGACGGGACAGGGGGTATGAGACCCAGTACTTC. Translated: CASSRRDRGYETQYF.